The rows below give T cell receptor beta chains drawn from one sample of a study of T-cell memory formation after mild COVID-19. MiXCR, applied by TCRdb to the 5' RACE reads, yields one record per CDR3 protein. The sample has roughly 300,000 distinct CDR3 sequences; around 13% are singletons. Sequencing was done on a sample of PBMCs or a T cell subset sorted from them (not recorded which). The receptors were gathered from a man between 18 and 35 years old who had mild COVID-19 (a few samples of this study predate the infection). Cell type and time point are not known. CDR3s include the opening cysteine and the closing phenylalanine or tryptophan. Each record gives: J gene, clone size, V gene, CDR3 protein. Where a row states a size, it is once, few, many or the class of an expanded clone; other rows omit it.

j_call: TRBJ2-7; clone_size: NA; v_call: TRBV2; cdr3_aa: CASSLGEQYF
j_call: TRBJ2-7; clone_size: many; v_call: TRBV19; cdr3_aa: CASKSYGGSYEQYF
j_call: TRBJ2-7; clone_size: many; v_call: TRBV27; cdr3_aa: CASSLRRTSYEQYF
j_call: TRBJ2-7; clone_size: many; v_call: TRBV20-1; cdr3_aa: CSASQQRSSSYEQYF
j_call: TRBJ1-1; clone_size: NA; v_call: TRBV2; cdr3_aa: CASSVSGTEAFF
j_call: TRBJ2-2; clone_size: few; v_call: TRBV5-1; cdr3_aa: CASSYGRFGELFF
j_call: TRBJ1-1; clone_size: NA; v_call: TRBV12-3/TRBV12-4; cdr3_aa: CASSTSPYGDTEAFF
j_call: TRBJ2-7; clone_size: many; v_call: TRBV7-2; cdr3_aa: CASSFLAGTYEQYF
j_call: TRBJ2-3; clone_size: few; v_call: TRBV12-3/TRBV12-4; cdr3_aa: CARPIPRSLTDTQYF
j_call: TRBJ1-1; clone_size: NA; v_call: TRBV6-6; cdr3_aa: CASRDRGPVTEAFF
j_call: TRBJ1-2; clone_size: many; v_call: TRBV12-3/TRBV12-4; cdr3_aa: CAAGQLNYGYTF
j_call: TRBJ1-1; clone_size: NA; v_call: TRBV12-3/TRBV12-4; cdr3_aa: CASSLAKWAGTEAFF
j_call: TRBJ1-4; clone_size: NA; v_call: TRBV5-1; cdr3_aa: CASSLWGIDEKLFF
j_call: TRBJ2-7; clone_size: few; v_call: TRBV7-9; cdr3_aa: CASSTRAGGDPYEQYF
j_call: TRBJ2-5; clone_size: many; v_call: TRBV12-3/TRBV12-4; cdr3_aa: CASSPFGVQETQYF
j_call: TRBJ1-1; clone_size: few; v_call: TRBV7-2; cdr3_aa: CASSSAGGREAFF
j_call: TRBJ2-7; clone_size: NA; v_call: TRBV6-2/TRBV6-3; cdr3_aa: CASSGVSSYEQYF
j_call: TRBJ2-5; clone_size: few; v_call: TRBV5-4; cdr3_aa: CASGLAGTSGGGQETQYF
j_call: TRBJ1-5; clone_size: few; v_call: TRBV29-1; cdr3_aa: CSVNGQGEGPQHF
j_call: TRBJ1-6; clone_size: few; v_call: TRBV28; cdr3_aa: CASSTYRGSNSPLHF
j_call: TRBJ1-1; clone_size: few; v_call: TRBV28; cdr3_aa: CASASDRKNTEAFF
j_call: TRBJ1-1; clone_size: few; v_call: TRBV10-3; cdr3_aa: CAISESVRGARMVFF
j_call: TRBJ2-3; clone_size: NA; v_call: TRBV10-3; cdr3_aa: CAISEADRGTDTQYF
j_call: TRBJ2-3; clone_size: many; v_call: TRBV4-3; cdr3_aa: CASSQAGEIDTQYF
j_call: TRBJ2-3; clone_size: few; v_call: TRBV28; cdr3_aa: CASSTGTSAYTDTQYF
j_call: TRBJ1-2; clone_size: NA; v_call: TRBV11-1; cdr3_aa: CASSSAGYGYTF
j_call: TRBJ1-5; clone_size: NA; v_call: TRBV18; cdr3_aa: CASSLRQGADQPQHF
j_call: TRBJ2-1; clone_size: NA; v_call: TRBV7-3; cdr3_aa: CASSSTSRDEQFF
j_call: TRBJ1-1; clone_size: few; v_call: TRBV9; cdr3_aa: CASSAWNTEAFF
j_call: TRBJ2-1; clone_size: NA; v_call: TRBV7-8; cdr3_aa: CASSPAFYNEQFF
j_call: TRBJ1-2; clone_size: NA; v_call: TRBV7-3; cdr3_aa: CASSSNRQGDGYTF
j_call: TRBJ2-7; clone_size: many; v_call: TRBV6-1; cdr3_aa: CASSEARQGSEQYF
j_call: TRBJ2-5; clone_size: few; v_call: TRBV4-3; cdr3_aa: CASSQELAGAQETQYF
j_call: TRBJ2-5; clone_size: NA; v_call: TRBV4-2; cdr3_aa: CASSQERGRDSGRRGTQYF
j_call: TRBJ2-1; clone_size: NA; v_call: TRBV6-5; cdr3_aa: CASTTGGPYNEQFF
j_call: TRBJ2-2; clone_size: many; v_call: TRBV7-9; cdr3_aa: CASSLGGFTGELFF
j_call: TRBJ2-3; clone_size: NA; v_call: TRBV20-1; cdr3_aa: CSARDQGVSTDTQYF
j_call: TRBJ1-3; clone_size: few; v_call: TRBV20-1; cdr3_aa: CSARAPGNTIYF
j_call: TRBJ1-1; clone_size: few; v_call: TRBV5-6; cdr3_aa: CASSLGDRLNTEAFF
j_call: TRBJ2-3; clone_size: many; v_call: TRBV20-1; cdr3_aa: CSSILPGLAGADTQYF
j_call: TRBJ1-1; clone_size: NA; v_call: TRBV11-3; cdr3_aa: CASSRSLNTEAFF
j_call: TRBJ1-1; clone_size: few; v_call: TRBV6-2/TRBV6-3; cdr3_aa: CASSDTAPDTEAFF